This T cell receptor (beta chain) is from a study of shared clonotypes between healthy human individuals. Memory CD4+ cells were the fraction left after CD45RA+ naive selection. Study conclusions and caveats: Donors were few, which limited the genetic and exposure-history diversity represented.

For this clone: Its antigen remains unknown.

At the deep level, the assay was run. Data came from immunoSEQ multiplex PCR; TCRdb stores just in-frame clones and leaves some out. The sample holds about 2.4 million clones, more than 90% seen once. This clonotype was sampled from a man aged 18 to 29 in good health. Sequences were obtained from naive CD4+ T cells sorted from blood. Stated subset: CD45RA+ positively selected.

As DNA, the CDR3 is TGTGCCAGTAGTATAGCGGGGTTGAGGGACAGCAAAAACATTCAGTACTTC. This encodes CASSIAGLRDSKNIQYF. The chain is built from TRBV19 and TRBJ2-4, with 7 bases that match TRBD1. Germline CDR1 is LNHDA and CDR2 is SQIVND (reference sequence). The CDR3 extends over 17 amino acids. Germline trimming cut 1 base from V and 3 bases from J; bases unmatched to any gene: 9.